The 16 T cell receptor beta chains given below trace back to one sample, sequenced in a study of PD-L1 blockade in urothelial cancer. Time point specified: peripheral blood 6 weeks after treatment start. Generated by immunoSEQ multiplex PCR, the TCRdb table keeps only in-frame clones and is missing some. In the table there are 40,000 to 45,000 clones, about 89% of which are singletons. The specimen was PBMCs, collected around atezolizumab (anti-PD-L1) treatment. These receptors were obtained from a man aged 65 to 85 with urothelial cancer.

This sequence joins TRBV28 and TRBJ2-7; 8 bases are shared with TRBD1. CDR3 length: 16 residues. In germline, CDR1 is MDHEN, CDR2 SYDVKM. Losses at the gene ends were 4 bases for V and 3 bases for J; bases not matched to a gene: 11. The CDR3 coding sequence is TGTGCCAGCAGTTCCCCGGGACAGGACAAGTACTACGAGCAGTACTTC. Amino acid sequence: CASSSPGQDKYYEQYF.

CDR3 bases: TGTGCCAGCACCCTAGCGGGAGTTTACACCGGGGAGCTGTTTTTT. Protein: CASTLAGVYTGELFF. V is TRBV28 and J is TRBJ2-2; 10 nucleotides match TRBD2. This CDR3 contains 15 residues. Germline V gene lookup returns CDR1 MDHEN and CDR2 SYDVKM. V shed 7 bases and J 3 bases; nucleotides not matched to a gene: 5.

J is TRBJ1-1 and V is TRBV7-3, with unresolved D. Trimming left V 4 bases short and J 8 bases short, with 14 bases between. There are 13 residues in the CDR3. CDR1 SGHTA and CDR2 FQGTGA come from the germline V gene. CDR3 region: CASSSYTRLEAFF. The CDR3 DNA reads as TGTGCCAGCAGCTCGTACACCCGCCTGGAAGCTTTCTTT.

V gene TRBV6-5 combines with J gene TRBJ2-5; TRBD1 matches at 9 bases. In germline, CDR1 is MNHEY, CDR2 SVGAGI. The V gene end was trimmed by 4 bases and the J gene end by 1 base; junction bases not matched to a gene: 7. This CDR3 contains 16 residues. For the CDR3, the DNA is TGTGCCAGCAGTTTACGGACAGGGGTTGGCCAAGAGACCCAGTACTTC. Translation gives CASSLRTGVGQETQYF.

This rearrangement joins TRBV6-5 to TRBJ2-5; D unclear. The CDR3 loop spans 13 amino acids. Looked up from germline, CDR1 is MNHEY and CDR2 is SVGAGI. Trimming took off 3 bases at V and 5 bases at J, with 10 bases between the two ends. As DNA, the CDR3 is TGTGCCAGCAGTTATTTATTTTCGGAGACCCAGTACTTC. It translates to CASSYLFSETQYF.

This rearrangement joins TRBV7-3 to TRBJ2-3; 7 bases match TRBD2. The CDR3 has 15 residues. V was clipped by 5 bases and J by 6 bases; unmatched bases: 11. Germline V gives CDR1 SGHTA, CDR2 FQGTGA. CDR3 bases: TGTGCCAGCAGCGAAGGGAGGGAAAGGATCGATACGCAGTATTTT. This sequence encodes CASSEGRERIDTQYF.

The V call is TRBV28, the J call TRBJ2-3; D may be TRBD2 (5 bases). V was pared by 5 bases and J by 2 bases, with 5 bases between. Germline values: CDR1 MDHEN, CDR2 SYDVKM. CDR3 length: 12 residues. DNA of the CDR3: TGTGCCAGCAGTGACTACACAGATACGCAGTATTTT. Its protein product is CASSDYTDTQYF.

The chain has TRBV28 and TRBJ1-2; D is unclear. V lost 4 bases to trimming and J lost 0 bases, with 12 bases between them. The CDR3 runs 15 residues. CDR1 and CDR2 (germline): MDHEN, SYDVKM. CDR3 coding DNA: TGTGCCAGCAGTTCGGCTGGAGGACCTAACTATGGCTACACCTTC. Translating it yields CASSSAGGPNYGYTF.

The sample holds one count of this clone. This sequence joins TRBV30 and TRBJ2-7, with 12 nucleotides matching TRBD2. The germline V gene has CDR1 GTSNPN and CDR2 SVGIG (reference sequence). The CDR3 sequence is 14 residues long. The V and J ends lost 0 bases and 7 bases, in that order; junction bases with no gene match: 4. CDR3 in DNA: TGTGCCTGGAGTGTATCCGGACTAGCGGGGGAGCAGTACTTC. Amino acid sequence: CAWSVSGLAGEQYF.

This clone showed up just once. The rearrangement uses TRBV9 and TRBJ2-4, with D tentatively TRBD2 (6 bases). The CDR3 length is 16 residues. Trimming shortened V by 2 bases and J by 0 bases, and 12 bases separated the two germline ends. Germline assignment: CDR1 SGDLS and CDR2 YYNGEE. The CDR3 loop reads CASSVGGEVAKNIQYF. The CDR3 DNA sequence: TGTGCCAGCAGCGTGGGGGGAGAGGTAGCCAAAAACATTCAGTACTTC.

The chain carries TRBV7-9 and TRBJ2-1; TRBD2 agrees at 11 bases. The CDR3 totals 15 residues. The junction had 7 bases not matched to a gene; V was cut back by 5 bases and J by 7 bases. Germline loops: CDR1 SEHNR, CDR2 FQNEAQ (reference sequence). CDR3 DNA sequence: TGTGCCAGCAGCCCGATAGGGACTAGCGGAAATGAGCAGTTCTTC. It yields the protein CASSPIGTSGNEQFF.

This CDR3 reads CAISESVVLNTEAFF. The CDR3 bases are TGTGCCATCAGTGAGTCGGTAGTCTTAAACACTGAAGCTTTCTTT. This rearrangement joins TRBV10-3 to TRBJ1-1; D uncertain. V was cut by 0 bases and J by 2 bases, with 10 bases left in between. The CDR3 contains 15 residues. The V gene's germline CDR1 is ENHRY and CDR2 SYGVKD.

The V call is TRBV11-2, the J call TRBJ2-1, with D perhaps TRBD1 (11 bases). Germline-derived CDR1 and CDR2 are SGHAT and FQNNGV. The CDR3 totals 16 residues. V dropped 3 bases and J dropped 7 bases, with 19 bases sitting between them. CDR3 protein: CASSFGTGGLANEQFF. CDR3 nucleotides: TGTGCCAGCAGCTTCGGGACAGGGGGACTAGCGAATGAGCAGTTCTTC.

The chain combines TRBV5-5 with TRBJ2-5, with 7 bases identical to TRBD1. The DNA end is a closer match to TRBJ2-7, so the J assignment may be wrong. The CDR3 length is 14 residues. CDR1 SGHKS and CDR2 YYEKEE come from the germline V gene (reference sequence). In DNA form, the CDR3 reads TGTGCCAGCAGCCGGACAGGCGGAATCTACGAGCAGTACTTC. Protein product: CASSRTGGIYEQYF.

This chain uses TRBV6-5 with TRBJ2-7; a possible D gene is TRBD1 (8 bases). This CDR3 region has 14 residues. CDR1 is MNHEY and CDR2 is SVGAGI in the germline V gene. Trimming took off 6 bases at V and 6 bases at J, with 18 bases between the two ends. The CDR3 nucleotides are TGTGCCAGCAGCCGGACAGGGAGGGTCGCCGAGCAGTACTTC. Its translation: CASSRTGRVAEQYF.

This clone was found once. The rearrangement uses TRBV28 and TRBJ2-4; D is possibly TRBD2 (6 bases). The germline CDR1 and CDR2 sequences are MDHEN and SYDVKM. The CDR3 has 16 residues. Trimming shortened V by 6 bases and J by 0 bases, and 15 bases separated the two germline ends. The CDR3 spells CASREHSGLAKNIQYF. The DNA for the CDR3 is TGTGCCAGCAGGGAACATAGCGGTCTAGCCAAAAACATTCAGTACTTC.